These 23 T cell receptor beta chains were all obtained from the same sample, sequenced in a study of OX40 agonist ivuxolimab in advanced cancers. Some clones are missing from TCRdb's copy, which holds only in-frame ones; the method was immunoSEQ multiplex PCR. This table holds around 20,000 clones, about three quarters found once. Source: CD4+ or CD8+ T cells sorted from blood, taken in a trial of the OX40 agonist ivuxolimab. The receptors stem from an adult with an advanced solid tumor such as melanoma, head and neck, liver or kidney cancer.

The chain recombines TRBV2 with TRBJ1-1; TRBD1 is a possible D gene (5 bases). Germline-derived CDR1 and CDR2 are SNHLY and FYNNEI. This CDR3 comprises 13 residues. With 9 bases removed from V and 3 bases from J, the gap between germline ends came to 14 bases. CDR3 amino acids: CARGTGLYTEAFF. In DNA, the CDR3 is TGTGCCAGGGGGACGGGGTTATACACTGAAGCTTTCTTT.

CDR3 protein: CASSATGVNQPQHF. DNA for the CDR3: TGTGCCAGCAGCGCGACAGGGGTTAATCAGCCCCAGCATTTT. V usage is TRBV7-2 and J usage is TRBJ1-5; 8 bases are shared with TRBD1. There are 14 residues in the CDR3. The V segment lost 5 bases and the J segment 4 bases; nucleotides outside the gene matches: 4. CDR1 and CDR2 (germline): SGHTA, FQGNSA.

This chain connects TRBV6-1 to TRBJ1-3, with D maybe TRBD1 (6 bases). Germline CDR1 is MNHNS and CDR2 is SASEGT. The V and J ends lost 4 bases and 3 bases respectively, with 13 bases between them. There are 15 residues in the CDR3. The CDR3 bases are TGTGCCAGCAGTGCTGGGGGGCTAGGTGGAAACACCATATATTTT. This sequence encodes CASSAGGLGGNTIYF.

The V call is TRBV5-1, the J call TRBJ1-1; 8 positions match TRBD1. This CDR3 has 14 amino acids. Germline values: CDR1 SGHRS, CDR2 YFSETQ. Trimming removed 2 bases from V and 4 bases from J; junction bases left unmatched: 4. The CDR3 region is CASSFGTGGTEAFF. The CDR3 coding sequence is TGCGCCAGCAGCTTTGGGACAGGAGGCACTGAAGCTTTCTTT.

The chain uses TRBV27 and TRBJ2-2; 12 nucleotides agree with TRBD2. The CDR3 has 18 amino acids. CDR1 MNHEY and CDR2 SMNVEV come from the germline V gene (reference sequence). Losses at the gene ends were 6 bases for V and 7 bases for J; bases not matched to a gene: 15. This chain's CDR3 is CASRPLLAGGRRVGELFF. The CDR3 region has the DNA TGTGCCAGCAGACCCTTACTAGCGGGAGGTAGAAGGGTCGGGGAGCTGTTTTTT.

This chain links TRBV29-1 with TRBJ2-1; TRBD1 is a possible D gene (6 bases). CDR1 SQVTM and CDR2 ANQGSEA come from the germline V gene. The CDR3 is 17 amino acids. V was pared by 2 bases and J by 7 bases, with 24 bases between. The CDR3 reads CSVETSTFGSRGNEQFF. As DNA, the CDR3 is TGCAGCGTTGAAACGTCGACATTTGGTTCTAGGGGGAATGAGCAGTTCTTC.

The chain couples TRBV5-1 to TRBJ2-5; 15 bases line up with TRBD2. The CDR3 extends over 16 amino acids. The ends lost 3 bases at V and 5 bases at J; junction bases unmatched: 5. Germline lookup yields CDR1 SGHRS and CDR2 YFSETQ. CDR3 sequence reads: CASSWGTSGGSETQYF. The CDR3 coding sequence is TGCGCCAGCAGCTGGGGGACTAGCGGGGGGTCGGAGACCCAGTACTTC. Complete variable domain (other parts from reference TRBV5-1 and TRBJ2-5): KAGVTQTPRYLIKTRGQQVTLSCSPISGHRSVSWYQQTPGQGLQFLFEYFSETQRNKGNFPGRFSGRQFSNSRSEMNVSTLELGDSALYLCASSWGTSGGSETQYFGPGTRLLVL.

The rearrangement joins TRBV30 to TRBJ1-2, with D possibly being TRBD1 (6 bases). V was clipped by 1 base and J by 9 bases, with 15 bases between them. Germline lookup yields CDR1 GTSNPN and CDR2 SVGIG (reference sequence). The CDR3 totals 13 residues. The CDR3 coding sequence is TGTGCCTGGAGTGCAAACCAACAGGGCCGCTACACCTTC. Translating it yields CAWSANQQGRYTF. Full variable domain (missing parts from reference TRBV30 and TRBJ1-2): SQTIHQWPATLVQPVGSPLSLECTVEGTSNPNLYWYRQAAGRGLQLLFYSVGIGQISSEVPQNLSASRPQDRQFILSSKKLLLSDSGFYLCAWSANQQGRYTFGSGTRLTVV.

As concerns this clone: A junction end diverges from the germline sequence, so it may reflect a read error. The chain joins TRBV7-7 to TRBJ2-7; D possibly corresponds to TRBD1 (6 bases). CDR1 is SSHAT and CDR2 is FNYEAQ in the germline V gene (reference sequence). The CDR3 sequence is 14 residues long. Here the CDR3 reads CASSLDGRGDEQYF. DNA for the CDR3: TGTGCTAGCAGCTTAGATGGCAGGGGAGACGAGCAGTACTTC.

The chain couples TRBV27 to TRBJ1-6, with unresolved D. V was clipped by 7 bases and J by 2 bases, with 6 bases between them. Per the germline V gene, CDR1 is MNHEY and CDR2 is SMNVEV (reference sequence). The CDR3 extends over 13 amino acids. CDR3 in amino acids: CASKVAYNSPLHF. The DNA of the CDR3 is TGTGCCAGCAAGGTTGCCTATAATTCACCCCTCCACTTT.

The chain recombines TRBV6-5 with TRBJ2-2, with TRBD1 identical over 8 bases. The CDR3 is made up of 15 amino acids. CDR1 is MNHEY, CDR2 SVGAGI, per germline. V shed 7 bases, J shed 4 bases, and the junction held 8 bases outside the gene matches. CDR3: CASTIGQGRTGELFF. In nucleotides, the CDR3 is TGTGCCAGCACTATAGGACAGGGCCGCACCGGGGAGCTGTTTTTT.

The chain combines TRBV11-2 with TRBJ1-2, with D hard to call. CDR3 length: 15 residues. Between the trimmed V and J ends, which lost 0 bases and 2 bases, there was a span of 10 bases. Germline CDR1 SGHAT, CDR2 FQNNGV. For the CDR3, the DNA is TGTGCCAGCAGCTTAGACCCCGGTACCAACTATGGCTACACCTTC. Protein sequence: CASSLDPGTNYGYTF.

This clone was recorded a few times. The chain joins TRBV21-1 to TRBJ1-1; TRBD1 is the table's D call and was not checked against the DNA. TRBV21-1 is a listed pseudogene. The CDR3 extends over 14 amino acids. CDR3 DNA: TGTGCCAGCAGCAAGCAGGTTGAGAACACTGAAGCTTTCTTT. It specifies CASSKQVENTEAFF.

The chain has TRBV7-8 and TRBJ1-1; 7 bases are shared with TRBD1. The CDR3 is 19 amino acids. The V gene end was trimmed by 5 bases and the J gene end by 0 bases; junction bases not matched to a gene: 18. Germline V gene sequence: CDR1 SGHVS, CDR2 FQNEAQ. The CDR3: CASSLPRNAGTAMNTEAFF. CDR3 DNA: TGTGCCAGCAGCCTACCCCGAAACGCCGGGACAGCCATGAACACTGAAGCTTTCTTT.

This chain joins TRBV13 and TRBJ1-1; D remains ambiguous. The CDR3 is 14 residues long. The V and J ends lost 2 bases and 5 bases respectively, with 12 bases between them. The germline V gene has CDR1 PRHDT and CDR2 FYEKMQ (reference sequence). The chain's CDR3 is CASSLSTLGTEAFF. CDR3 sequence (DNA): TGTGCCAGCAGCTTATCAACACTGGGGACTGAAGCTTTCTTT.

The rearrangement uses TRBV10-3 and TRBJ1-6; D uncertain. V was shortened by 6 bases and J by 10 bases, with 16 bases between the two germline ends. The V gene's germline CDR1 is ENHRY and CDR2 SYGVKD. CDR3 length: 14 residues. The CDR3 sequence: CAIRPGSPGSPLHF. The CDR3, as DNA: TGTGCCATCAGGCCCGGGTCCCCGGGCTCACCCCTCCACTTT.

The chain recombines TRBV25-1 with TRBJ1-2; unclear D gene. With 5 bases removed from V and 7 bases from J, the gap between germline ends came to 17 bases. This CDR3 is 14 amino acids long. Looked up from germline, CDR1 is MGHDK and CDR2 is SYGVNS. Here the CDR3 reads CASSSPILGVGYTF. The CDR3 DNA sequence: TGTGCCAGCAGTTCCCCGATCCTCGGGGTTGGCTACACCTTC.

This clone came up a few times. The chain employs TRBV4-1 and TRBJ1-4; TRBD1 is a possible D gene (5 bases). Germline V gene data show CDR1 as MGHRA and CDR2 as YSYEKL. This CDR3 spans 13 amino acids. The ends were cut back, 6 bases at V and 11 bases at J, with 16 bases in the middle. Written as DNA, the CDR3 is TGCGCCAGCAGTATGGACACTGCACCGAAACTGTTTTTT. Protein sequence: CASSMDTAPKLFF.

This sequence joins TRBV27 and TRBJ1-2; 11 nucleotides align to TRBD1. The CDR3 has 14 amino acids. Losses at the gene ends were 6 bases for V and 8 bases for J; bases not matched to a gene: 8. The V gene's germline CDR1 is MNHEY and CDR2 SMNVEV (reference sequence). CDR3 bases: TGTGCCAGCAGCCGTCGGACAGGGGGCGAGGGCTACACCTTC. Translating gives CASSRRTGGEGYTF.

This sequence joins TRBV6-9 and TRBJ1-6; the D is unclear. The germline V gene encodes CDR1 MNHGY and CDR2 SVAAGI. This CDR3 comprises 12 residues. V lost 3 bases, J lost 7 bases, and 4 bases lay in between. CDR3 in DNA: TGTGCCAGCAGTTACTCCAATTCACCCCTCCACTTT. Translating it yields CASSYSNSPLHF.

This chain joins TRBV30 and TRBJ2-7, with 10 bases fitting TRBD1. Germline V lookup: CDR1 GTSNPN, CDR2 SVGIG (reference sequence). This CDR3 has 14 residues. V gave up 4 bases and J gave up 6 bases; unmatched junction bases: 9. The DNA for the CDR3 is TGTGCCTGGAATGACAGGGGGCGTTCGTCCGAGCAGTACTTC. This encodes CAWNDRGRSSEQYF.

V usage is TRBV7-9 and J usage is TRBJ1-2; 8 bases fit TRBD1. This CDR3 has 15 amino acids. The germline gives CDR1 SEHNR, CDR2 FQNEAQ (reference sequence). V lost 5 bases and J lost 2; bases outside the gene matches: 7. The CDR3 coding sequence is TGTGCCAGCAGCCGACAGGGGTGGTCCAACTATGGCTACACCTTC. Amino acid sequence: CASSRQGWSNYGYTF.

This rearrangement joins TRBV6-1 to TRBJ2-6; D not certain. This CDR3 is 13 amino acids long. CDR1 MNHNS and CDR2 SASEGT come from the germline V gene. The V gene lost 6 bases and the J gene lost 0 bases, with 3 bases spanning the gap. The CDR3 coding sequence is TGTGCCAGCAGGAACTCTGGGGCCAACGTCCTGACTTTC. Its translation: CASRNSGANVLTF.